These 10 T cell receptor beta chains share one sample of origin, sequenced in a study of shared clonotypes between healthy human individuals. Here immunoSEQ multiplex PCR was the method, and the copy in TCRdb shows in-frame clones only, minus some. The sample yields about 2.1 million clones, around 95% seen once. CD45RO-negative, CCR7-selected cells formed the naive CD8 fraction, which excluded terminally differentiated effector memory CD45RA+ cells. The source material was naive CD8+ T cells from PBMCs. The receptors were sampled from a young man in good health. Some clones in this sample may be carry-over from other donors' samples.

The chain combines TRBV5-8 with TRBJ1-2; D is perhaps TRBD1 (5 bases). V lost 6 bases to trimming and J lost 5 bases, with 20 bases between them. Germline assignment: CDR1 SGHTS and CDR2 YDEGEE. The CDR3 has 15 residues. CDR3 bases: TGTGCCAGCACCTCTCTCCGGGGCGGAAAGTATGGCTACACCTTC. It specifies CASTSLRGGKYGYTF.

The chain has TRBV19 and TRBJ1-5, with TRBD1 identical over 7 bases. Trimming removed 4 bases from V and 6 bases from J; junction bases left unmatched: 15. Looked up from germline, CDR1 is LNHDA and CDR2 is SQIVND (reference sequence). The CDR3 has 17 amino acids. DNA for the CDR3: TGTGCCAGTAGTAGAACGTATCCGACAGGGAGAGTTCAGCCCCAGCATTTT. Amino acids: CASSRTYPTGRVQPQHF. Combining the CDR3 with reference TRBV19 and TRBJ1-5 gives the whole variable domain DGGITQSPKYLFRKEGQNVTLSCEQNLNHDAMYWYRQDPGQGLRLIYYSQIVNDFQKGDIAEGYSVSREKKESFPLTVTSAQKNPTAFYLCASSRTYPTGRVQPQHFGDGTRLSIL.

The chain has TRBV4-2 and TRBJ2-2; D unresolved. In germline, CDR1 is LGHNA, CDR2 YNFKEQ. V lost 1 base and J 0 bases, leaving 9 bases between the germline ends. The CDR3 runs to 16 residues. The CDR3, as DNA: TGTGCCAGCAGCCAAGCCTTGGGTGCGAACACCGGGGAGCTGTTTTTT. Its translation: CASSQALGANTGELFF.

The V call is TRBV4-1, the J call TRBJ2-2; D is unclear. Per the germline V gene, CDR1 is MGHRA and CDR2 is YSYEKL. Between the trimmed V and J ends, which lost 2 bases and 4 bases, there was a span of 5 bases. This CDR3 is 13 amino acids long. DNA for the CDR3: TGCGCCAGCAGCCAAAAGTTCACCGGGGAGCTGTTTTTT. Residues: CASSQKFTGELFF.

The J gene is TRBJ2-3, the V gene TRBV14, with TRBD2 matching 9 bases. Per the germline V gene, CDR1 is SGHDN and CDR2 is FVKESK. The CDR3 is 16 residues long. With 4 bases clipped from V and 5 bases from J, the junction kept 10 bases outside the gene matches. The CDR3 protein is CASSLSGTSRKDTQYF. CDR3 bases: TGTGCCAGCAGCCTATCCGGGACTAGCCGGAAAGATACGCAGTATTTT.

The rearrangement links TRBV11-2 to TRBJ2-2; D is perhaps TRBD1 (5 bases). V shed 0 bases and J shed 1 base, with 9 bases lying between them. CDR3 length: 16 amino acids. Germline V gives CDR1 SGHAT, CDR2 FQNNGV. This CDR3 reads CASSLDLRGNTGELFF. CDR3 nucleotides: TGTGCCAGCAGCTTAGATCTTAGGGGGAACACCGGGGAGCTGTTTTTT. Variable domain in full (rest from reference TRBV11-2 and TRBJ2-2): EAGVAQSPRYKIIEKRQSVAFWCNPISGHATLYWYQQILGQGPKLLIQFQNNGVVDDSQLPKDRFSAERLKGVDSTLKIQPAKLEDSAVYLCASSLDLRGNTGELFFGEGSRLTVL.

This clone was recorded only once. This sample includes further DNA sequences coding for the same CDR3. The gene calls are TRBV27 and TRBJ1-5; possibly TRBD1 for D (6 bases). The CDR3 totals 15 residues. Per the germline V gene, CDR1 is MNHEY and CDR2 is SMNVEV (reference sequence). Trimming left V 5 bases short and J 2 bases short, with 13 bases between. CDR3: CASSAQGNGNQPQHF. The CDR3 nucleotides read TGTGCCAGCAGTGCTCAGGGGAACGGCAATCAGCCCCAGCATTTT.

The gene calls are TRBV7-6 and TRBJ2-7; 8 nucleotides line up with TRBD1. Germline loops: CDR1 SGHVS, CDR2 FNYEAQ. The CDR3 extends over 18 amino acids. The trim removed 2 bases at V and 1 base at J, leaving 13 bases unmatched. CDR3 DNA: TGTGCCAGCAGCTTAATCCCCCCCTCGCAGGGGGCGTCCTACGAGCAGTACTTC. It encodes CASSLIPPSQGASYEQYF.

V usage is TRBV10-3 and J usage is TRBJ2-3; the match to TRBD1 covers 10 bases. CDR1 is ENHRY, CDR2 SYGVKD, per germline. J was trimmed by 8 bases and V by 0 bases; bases with no gene match: 2. The CDR3 is 14 amino acids. Here the CDR3 reads CAISESGTGATQYF. The CDR3 DNA follows: TGTGCCATCAGTGAGTCGGGGACAGGGGCTACGCAGTATTTT.

A remark on this clone: The same CDR3 can be traced to other DNA sequences in this sample. The J gene is TRBJ2-7, the V gene TRBV7-9, with D hard to call. Germline CDR1 is SEHNR and CDR2 is FQNEAQ (reference sequence). The CDR3 spans 12 residues. Trimming removed 3 bases at V and 3 bases at J, with 6 bases between. In nucleotides, the CDR3 is TGTGCCAGCAGCTTTGATAACTACGAGCAGTACTTC. This sequence encodes CASSFDNYEQYF.